This T cell receptor beta chain stems from a study of OX40 agonist ivuxolimab in advanced cancers. Study as a whole: The patients' treatment was ivuxolimab, an agonistic anti-OX40 (CD134) antibody. Patients treated during dose escalation were battling hepatocellular carcinoma, melanoma, renal cell or head and neck cancer. One hepatocellular carcinoma and a couple of cutaneous melanoma patients partially responded.

In regard to this clone: Its antigen is unidentified.

Germline CDR1 SEHNR, CDR2 FQNEAQ (reference sequence). With 5 bases removed from V and 5 bases from J, the gap between germline ends came to 10 bases. The CDR3 runs to 12 residues. Study-level results: Expanded clones were, on average, more numerous in CD8+ T cells than in CD4+.

The table came from immunoSEQ multiplex PCR; TCRdb's copy has only in-frame clones and leaves some out. This sample yields about 54,000 clones, of which 80% to 90% are seen a single time; approximately 1.4% belongs to the top ten. Specimen: CD4+ or CD8+ T cells sorted from blood, collected in a trial of the OX40 agonist ivuxolimab. This receptor was obtained from an adult with an advanced solid tumor such as melanoma, head and neck, liver or kidney cancer. The chain combines TRBV7-9 with TRBJ2-7; D uncertain. Here the CDR3 reads CASSLLSDEQYF. The CDR3 bases are TGTGCCAGCAGCCTGCTGTCCGACGAGCAGTACTTC.